One and the same sample provided the 21 T cell receptor beta chains below, sequenced in a study of CXCR3-negative and CXCR3-positive naive CD8 T cells. With UMI labels, 5' RACE was used to prepare the TRB cDNA libraries. No DNA is given; TCRdb re-called the 5' RACE reads and lists each CDR3 protein once. Its table lists around 92,000 distinct CDR3 sequences. The sequencing sample was made of naive CXCR3- CD8+ T cells from blood. Subset given: CD45RO-CCR7+CD27+CD95- naive CD8+ T cells lacking CXCR3 (TNR3-). These receptors came from a human donor in good health. Some clones in this sample may be carry-over from other donors' samples.

The CDR3 is CSVAQRGEHNEQFF. The V call is TRBV29-1, the J call TRBJ2-1; absent DNA, TCRdb's TRBD2 call cannot be checked. CDR3 length: 14 residues. Germline V gene lookup returns CDR1 SQVTM and CDR2 ANQGSEA.

The chain employs TRBV6-2 or TRBV6-3 and TRBJ1-5. Germline CDR1 is MNHEY and CDR2 is SVGEGT. The CDR3 has 13 amino acids. The CDR3 here is CASMGLHSGPQHF.

The J gene is TRBJ1-3, the V gene TRBV29-1. Germline assignment: CDR1 SQVTM and CDR2 ANQGSEA. The CDR3 is 14 residues long. The CDR3 protein is CSVEAGISGNTIYF.

This CDR3 reads CASSLEPAPGAGELFF. The chain couples TRBV7-2 to TRBJ2-2; TCRdb proposes TRBD1, but this gene call is untestable without DNA. The CDR3 has 16 amino acids. Germline loops: CDR1 SGHTA, CDR2 FQGNSA.

The genes are TRBV29-1 and TRBJ1-3; the D call from TCRdb, TRBD1, cannot be confirmed without DNA. CDR1 and CDR2 (germline): SQVTM, ANQGSEA. The CDR3 is made up of 14 amino acids. CDR3 sequence: CSAADREGGNTIYF. The full variable domain, its missing parts supplied by reference TRBV29-1 and TRBJ1-3, is SAVISQKPSRDICQRGTSLTIQCQVDSQVTMMFWYRQQPGQSLTLIATANQGSEATYESGFVIDKFPISRPNLTFSTLTVSNMSPEDSSIYLCSAADREGGNTIYFGEGSWLTVV.

This chain uses TRBV7-9 with TRBJ2-5; the D call of TRBD2 rests on TCRdb alone, since no DNA is present to check it. The CDR3 extends over 13 amino acids. Germline CDR1 is SEHNR and CDR2 is FQNEAQ (reference sequence). This CDR3 reads CASSLGGKETQYF.

The gene calls are TRBV7-9 and TRBJ2-1; there is no DNA to check the TCRdb D call of TRBD2. CDR1 and CDR2 from the germline V gene are SEHNR and FQNEAQ (reference sequence). This CDR3 contains 14 residues. This CDR3 is CASNWGLAGNEQFF.

This chain connects TRBV5-6 to TRBJ2-1; TCRdb indicates TRBD2, and absent DNA this call remains unverified. Germline CDR1 SGHDT, CDR2 YYEEEE. The CDR3 has 16 amino acids. CDR3 residues: CASSLSLAGAHNEQFF. Using reference TRBV5-6 and TRBJ2-1 for the parts outside the CDR3, the full variable domain is DAGVTQSPTHLIKTRGQQVTLRCSPKSGHDTVSWYQQALGQGPQFIFQYYEEEERQRGNFPDRFSGHQFPNYSSELNVNALLLGDSALYLCASSLSLAGAHNEQFFGPGTRLTVL.

By frequency, this clonotype registers medium-sized. The chain joins TRBV6-2 or TRBV6-3 to TRBJ2-2; no DNA is available, so the TRBD1 call from TCRdb remains unchecked. Per the germline V gene, CDR1 is MNHEY and CDR2 is SVGEGT. The CDR3 is 13 amino acids. CDR3 amino acids: CASGTGSSGELFF.

This sequence joins TRBV20-1 and TRBJ1-4; TCRdb's D call of TRBD1 is untestable without DNA. The CDR3 extends over 14 amino acids. The germline CDR1 and CDR2 sequences are DFQATT and SNEGSKA (reference sequence). This CDR3 is CSAEPGQTNEKLFF.

This chain uses TRBV5-1 with TRBJ1-5. CDR3 length equals 14 residues. CDR1 is SGHRS, CDR2 YFSETQ, per germline. The CDR3 sequence is CASRSGLSDQPQHF.

The chain joins TRBV7-9 to TRBJ2-3. CDR3 length equals 14 residues. Germline V gene sequence: CDR1 SEHNR, CDR2 FQNEAQ (reference sequence). The CDR3 sequence is CASSLVGSAHPQYF.

The chain couples TRBV6-6 to TRBJ2-7. This CDR3 contains 12 residues. Germline loops: CDR1 MNHNY, CDR2 SVGAGI (reference sequence). CDR3 protein: CASISGSYEQYF.

V is TRBV21-1 and J is TRBJ1-5. TRBV21-1 represents a pseudogene. The CDR3 sequence is 17 residues long. The CDR3 protein is CASSALPGSGSNQPQHF.

This rearrangement joins TRBV4-1 to TRBJ1-2; absent DNA, TCRdb's TRBD1 call cannot be checked. Germline V CDR1 and CDR2: MGHRA, YSYEKL. The CDR3 runs 16 residues. CDR3 protein: CASSQIPGVGNYGYTF.

The chain recombines TRBV7-9 with TRBJ2-1. Looked up from germline, CDR1 is SEHNR and CDR2 is FQNEAQ (reference sequence). The CDR3 is made up of 16 amino acids. The CDR3: CASSLSGVSSYNEQFF.

The V and J genes are TRBV4-1 and TRBJ2-7; TCRdb reports TRBD1, a call that lacks DNA to check it against. CDR3 length: 16 residues. Germline V lookup: CDR1 MGHRA, CDR2 YSYEKL. The CDR3 here is CASSQATLTGNYEQYF.

The gene calls are TRBV13 and TRBJ2-1; with no DNA, the TCRdb D assignment of TRBD1 cannot be verified. The CDR3 totals 13 residues. Germline values: CDR1 PRHDT, CDR2 FYEKMQ (reference sequence). The CDR3 is CASSPNGGNEQFF.

The J gene is TRBJ2-4, the V gene TRBV12-3 or TRBV12-4; TCRdb designates TRBD1, a call that cannot be tested without DNA. The CDR3 spans 15 residues. The CDR3 region is CASSIRQGEKNIQYF.

J is TRBJ2-2 and V is TRBV5-5. Germline V gene data show CDR1 as SGHKS and CDR2 as YYEKEE (reference sequence). The CDR3 is made up of 12 amino acids. The chain's CDR3 is CASSRDTGELFF.

The rearrangement uses TRBV9 and TRBJ2-5; the TRBD2 assignment by TCRdb is unverifiable without DNA. Germline loops: CDR1 SGDLS, CDR2 YYNGEE. This CDR3 has 15 residues. CDR3 region: CASSTKDSGQETQYF.